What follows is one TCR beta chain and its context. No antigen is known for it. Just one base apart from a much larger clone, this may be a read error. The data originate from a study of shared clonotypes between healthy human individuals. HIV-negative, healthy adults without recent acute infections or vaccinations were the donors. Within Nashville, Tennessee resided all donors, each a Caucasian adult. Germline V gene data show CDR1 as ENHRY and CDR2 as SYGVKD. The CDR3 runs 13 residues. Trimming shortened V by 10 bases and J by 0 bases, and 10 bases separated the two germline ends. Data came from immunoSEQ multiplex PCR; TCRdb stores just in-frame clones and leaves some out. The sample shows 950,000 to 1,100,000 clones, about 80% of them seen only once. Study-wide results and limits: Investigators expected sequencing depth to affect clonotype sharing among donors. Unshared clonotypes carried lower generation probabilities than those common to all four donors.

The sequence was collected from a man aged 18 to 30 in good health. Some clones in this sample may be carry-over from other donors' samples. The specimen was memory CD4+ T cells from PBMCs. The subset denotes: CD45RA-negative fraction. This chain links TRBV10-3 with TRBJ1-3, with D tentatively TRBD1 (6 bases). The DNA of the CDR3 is TGTGCCAGCCGGGACAACTCTGGAAACACCATATATTTT. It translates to CASRDNSGNTIYF.